This T cell receptor (beta chain) was found in a study of T cells in Graves' hyperthyroidism and ophthalmopathy. This clonotype showed up many times. The source material, RNA transcripts, was used to amplify TCR beta CDR3 regions. A set of HTBI primers served as the primers for a first-round RT-PCR of the TCR CDR3. TCRdb ran MiXCR on the multiplex PCR reads and lists one entry per CDR3 protein. The profile shows approximately 690,000 distinct CDR3 sequences, roughly 15% of them singletons. Trimming removed 5 bases from V and 1 base from J; junction bases left unmatched: 7. The CDR3 has 15 amino acids. Per the germline V gene, CDR1 is SGHVS and CDR2 is FQNEAQ.

The chain employs TRBV7-8 and TRBJ2-7; 8 positions agree with TRBD1. Sequenced material: blood. The TCR was taken from a woman aged 45-65 years with Graves' ophthalmopathy. The DNA for the CDR3 is TGTGCCAGCAGCCCACAGACAGGGGCTTCCTACGAGCAGTACTTC. Its protein is CASSPQTGASYEQYF.